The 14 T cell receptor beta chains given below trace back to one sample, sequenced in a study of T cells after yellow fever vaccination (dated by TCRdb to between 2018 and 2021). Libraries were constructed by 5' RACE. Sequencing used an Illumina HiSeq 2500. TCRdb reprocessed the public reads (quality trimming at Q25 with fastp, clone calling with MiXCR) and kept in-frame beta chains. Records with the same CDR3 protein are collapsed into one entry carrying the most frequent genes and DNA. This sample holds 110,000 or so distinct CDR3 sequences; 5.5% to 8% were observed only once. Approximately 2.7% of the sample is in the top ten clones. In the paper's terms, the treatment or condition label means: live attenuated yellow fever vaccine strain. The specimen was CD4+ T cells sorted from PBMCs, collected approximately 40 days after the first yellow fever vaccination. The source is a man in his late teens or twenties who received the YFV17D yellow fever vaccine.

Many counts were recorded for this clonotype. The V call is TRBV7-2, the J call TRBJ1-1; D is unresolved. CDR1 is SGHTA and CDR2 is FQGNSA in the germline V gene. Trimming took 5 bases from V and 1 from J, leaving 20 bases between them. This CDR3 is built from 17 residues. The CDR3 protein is CASSPSLGRTGNTEAFF. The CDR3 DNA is TGTGCCAGCAGCCCCTCTTTAGGTAGAACGGGGAACACTGAAGCTTTCTTT.

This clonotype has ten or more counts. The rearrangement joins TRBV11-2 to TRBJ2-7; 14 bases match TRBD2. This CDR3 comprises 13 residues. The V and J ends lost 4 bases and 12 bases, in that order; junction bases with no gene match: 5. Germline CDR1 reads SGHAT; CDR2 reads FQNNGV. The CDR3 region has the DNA TGTGCCAGCAGCTCGACTAGCGGGGGGGAGGTGTACGTC. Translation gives CASSSTSGGEVYV.

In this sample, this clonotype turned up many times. The CDR3: CASSSQGPAGTQYF. In DNA form, the CDR3 reads TGCGCCAGCAGCTCCCAAGGTCCGGCAGGAACGCAGTATTTT. The genes are TRBV5-1 and TRBJ2-3; D unresolved. The V and J ends lost 3 bases and 9 bases respectively, with 17 bases between them. The CDR3 consists of 14 residues. Germline CDR1 and CDR2: SGHRS and YFSETQ.

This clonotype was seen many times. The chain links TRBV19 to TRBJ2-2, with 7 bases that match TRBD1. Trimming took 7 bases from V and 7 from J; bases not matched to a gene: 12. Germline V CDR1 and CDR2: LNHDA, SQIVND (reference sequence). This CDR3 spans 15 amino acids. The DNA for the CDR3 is TGTGCCAGTACCCCCTCGACAGGGTTTGTCGGGGAGCTGTTTTTT. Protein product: CASTPSTGFVGELFF.

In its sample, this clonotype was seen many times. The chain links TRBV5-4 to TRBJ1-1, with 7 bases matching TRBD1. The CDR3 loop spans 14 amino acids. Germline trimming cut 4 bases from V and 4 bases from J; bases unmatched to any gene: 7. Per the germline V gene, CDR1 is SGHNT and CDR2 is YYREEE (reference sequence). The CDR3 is CASSPRTGITEAFF. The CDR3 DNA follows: TGTGCCAGCAGCCCTAGGACAGGAATCACTGAAGCTTTCTTT.

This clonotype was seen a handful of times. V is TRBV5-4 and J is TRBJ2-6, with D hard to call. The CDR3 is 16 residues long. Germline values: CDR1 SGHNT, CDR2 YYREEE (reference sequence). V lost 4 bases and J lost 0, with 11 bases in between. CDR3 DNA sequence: TGTGCCAGCAGCCTGGGTTCGGGCTCTGGGGCCAACGTCCTGACTTTC. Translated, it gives CASSLGSGSGANVLTF.

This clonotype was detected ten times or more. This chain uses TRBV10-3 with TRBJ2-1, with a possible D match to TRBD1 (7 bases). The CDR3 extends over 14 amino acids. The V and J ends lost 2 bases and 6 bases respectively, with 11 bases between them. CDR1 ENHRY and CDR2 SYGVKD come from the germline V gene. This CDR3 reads CAISEHQGGNEQFF. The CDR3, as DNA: TGTGCCATCAGTGAGCACCAGGGGGGCAATGAGCAGTTCTTC.

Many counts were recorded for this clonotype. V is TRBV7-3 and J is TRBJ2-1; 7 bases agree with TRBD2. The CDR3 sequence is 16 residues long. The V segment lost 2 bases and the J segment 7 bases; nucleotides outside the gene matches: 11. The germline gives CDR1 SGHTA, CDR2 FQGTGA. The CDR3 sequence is CASSLLGLRRENEQFF. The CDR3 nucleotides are TGTGCCAGCAGCTTATTGGGACTACGACGCGAGAATGAGCAGTTCTTC.

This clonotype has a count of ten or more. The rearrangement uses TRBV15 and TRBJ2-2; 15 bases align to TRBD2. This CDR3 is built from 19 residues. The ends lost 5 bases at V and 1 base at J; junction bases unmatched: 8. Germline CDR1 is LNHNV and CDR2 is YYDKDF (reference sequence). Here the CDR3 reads CATSSLGTSGGKNTGELFF. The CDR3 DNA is TGTGCCACCAGCTCCCTGGGGACTAGCGGGGGGAAGAACACCGGGGAGCTGTTTTTT.

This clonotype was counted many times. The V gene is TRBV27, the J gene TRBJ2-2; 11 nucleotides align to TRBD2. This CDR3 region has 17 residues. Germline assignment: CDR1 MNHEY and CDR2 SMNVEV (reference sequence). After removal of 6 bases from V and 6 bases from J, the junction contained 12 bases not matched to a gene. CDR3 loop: CASRVTLAGGRPGELFF. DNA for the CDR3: TGTGCCAGCAGGGTAACCTTAGCGGGGGGGCGCCCCGGGGAGCTGTTTTTT.

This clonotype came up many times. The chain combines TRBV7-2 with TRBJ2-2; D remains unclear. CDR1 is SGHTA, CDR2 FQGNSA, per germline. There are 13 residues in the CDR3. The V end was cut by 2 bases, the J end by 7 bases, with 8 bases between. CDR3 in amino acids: CASSLNKGGELFF. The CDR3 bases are TGTGCCAGCAGCTTAAATAAGGGCGGGGAGCTGTTTTTT.

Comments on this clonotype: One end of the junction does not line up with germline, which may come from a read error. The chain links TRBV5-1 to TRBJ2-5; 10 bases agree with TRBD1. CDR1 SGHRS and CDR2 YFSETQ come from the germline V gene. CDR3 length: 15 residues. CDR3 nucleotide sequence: TGCACCAGCAGCAAGCGGGACAGGGGTAGGGAGACCCAGTACTTC. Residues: CTSSKRDRGRETQYF.

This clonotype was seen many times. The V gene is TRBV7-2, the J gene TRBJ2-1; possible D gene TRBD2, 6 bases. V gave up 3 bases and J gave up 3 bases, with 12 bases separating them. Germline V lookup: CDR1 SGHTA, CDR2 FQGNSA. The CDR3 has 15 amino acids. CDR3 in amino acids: CASSFNEGGYNEQFF. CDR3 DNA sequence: TGTGCCAGCAGCTTTAACGAGGGAGGCTACAATGAGCAGTTCTTC.

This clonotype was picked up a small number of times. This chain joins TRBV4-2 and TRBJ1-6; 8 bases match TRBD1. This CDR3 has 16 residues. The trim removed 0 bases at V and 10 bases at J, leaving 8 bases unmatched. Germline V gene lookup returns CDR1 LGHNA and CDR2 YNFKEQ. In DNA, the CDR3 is TGTGCCAGCAGCCAAGATCCAGGGGGCAACTACTCACCCCTCCACTTT. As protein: CASSQDPGGNYSPLHF.